The 17 T cell receptor beta chains below come from one sample, sequenced in a study of shared clonotypes between healthy human individuals. Using immunoSEQ multiplex PCR, the repertoire was profiled, and TCRdb retains in-frame clones only, with some absent. The repertoire has approximately 500,000 clones, almost 80% of them found once; the top ten carry around 12%. The sample taken for sequencing was PBMCs. All receptors derive from a middle-aged woman in good health. Some clones in this sample may be carry-over from other donors' samples.

V gene TRBV5-1 combines with J gene TRBJ1-2; no clear D. The V end was cut by 0 bases, the J end by 5 bases, with 14 bases between. Germline assignment: CDR1 SGHRS and CDR2 YFSETQ. The CDR3 is 15 amino acids. The CDR3 is CASSLVPATSYGYTF. CDR3 nucleotide sequence: TGCGCCAGCAGCTTGGTACCAGCCACTTCTTATGGCTACACCTTC.

The genes are TRBV28 and TRBJ2-7; D is ambiguous. This CDR3 spans 12 amino acids. Deletions cut 3 bases from V and 5 bases from J, with 8 bases between. Germline V gives CDR1 MDHEN, CDR2 SYDVKM. The CDR3 loop is CASSFTRDEQYF. CDR3 DNA sequence: TGTGCCAGCAGTTTCACCCGGGACGAGCAGTACTTC.

The chain has TRBV30 and TRBJ2-7, with D possibly TRBD1 on 5 matching bases. Per germline, CDR1 GTSNPN and CDR2 SVGIG (reference sequence). Trimming left V 8 bases short and J 0 bases short, with 11 bases between. The CDR3 is made up of 12 amino acids. The CDR3 region has the DNA TGTGCCGTCGACAGTGACTCCTACGAGCAGTACTTC. Protein product: CAVDSDSYEQYF.

This clone was seen a few times. The gene calls are TRBV7-2 and TRBJ1-1, with D hard to call. Germline CDR1 reads SGHTA; CDR2 reads FQGNSA. Trimming stripped 1 base from V and 1 base from J, with 7 bases between. The CDR3 runs to 14 residues. The CDR3 bases are TGTGCCAGCAGCTTAGAGGTGAAGAACACTGAAGCTTTCTTT. It is translated as CASSLEVKNTEAFF. The full variable domain, rest sourced from reference TRBV7-2 and TRBJ1-1, is GAGVSQSPSNKVTEKGKDVELRCDPISGHTALYWYRQSLGQGLEFLIYFQGNSAPDKSGLPSDRFSAERTGGSVSTLTIQRTQQEDSAVYLCASSLEVKNTEAFFGQGTRLTVV.

The chain links TRBV19 to TRBJ2-6, with 7 bases aligning to TRBD1. There are 19 residues in the CDR3. Germline V gene lookup returns CDR1 LNHDA and CDR2 SQIVND (reference sequence). The junction had 13 bases not matched to a gene; V was cut back by 4 bases and J by 1 base. Written as DNA, the CDR3 is TGTGCCAGTAGTACCATCGACAGGGCGCCCCTTTCTGGGGCCAACGTCCTGACTTTC. Translating it yields CASSTIDRAPLSGANVLTF.

This sequence joins TRBV4-2 and TRBJ2-1, with D unclear. The length of the CDR3 is 15 residues. Trimming pared 0 bases from V and 0 bases from J, leaving 6 bases between. Germline CDR1 is LGHNA and CDR2 is YNFKEQ. CDR3 loop: CASSQDEPSYNEQFF. The DNA of the CDR3 is TGTGCCAGCAGCCAAGATGAGCCCTCCTACAATGAGCAGTTCTTC.

This clone was seen once. J is TRBJ2-3 and V is TRBV6-5; the D call may be TRBD1 or TRBD2 (5 bases each). V was shortened by 4 bases and J by 2 bases, with 13 bases between the two germline ends. The CDR3 has 15 residues. CDR1 is MNHEY, CDR2 SVGAGI, per germline. The CDR3 sequence is CASSLGGTNTDTQYF. CDR3 sequence (DNA): TGTGCCAGCAGTTTGGGTGGGACGAACACAGATACGCAGTATTTT.

V is TRBV21-1 and J is TRBJ2-1; the D segment call TRBD2 is taken from the table without a DNA check. TRBV21-1 is classified as a pseudogene. The CDR3 is made up of 18 amino acids. The chain's CDR3 is CASSLASPGGSSYNEQFF. CDR3 coding DNA: TGTGCCAGCAGTCTAGCTAGCCCCGGTGGGAGCTCCTACAATGAGCAGTTCTTC.

In this sample, this clone turned up once. The gene calls are TRBV4-2 and TRBJ2-2; TRBD1 matches at 7 bases. V gave up 0 bases and J gave up 4 bases; unmatched junction bases: 8. CDR1 and CDR2 (germline): LGHNA, YNFKEQ. The CDR3 contains 17 residues. CDR3 DNA sequence: TGTGCCAGCAGCCAAGATCTAAGGTCAGGGGGCACCGGGGAGCTGTTTTTT. Translating gives CASSQDLRSGGTGELFF.

This chain joins TRBV28 and TRBJ1-2; D is unresolved. V was pared by 3 bases and J by 6 bases, with 8 bases between. The length of the CDR3 is 12 residues. Germline lookup yields CDR1 MDHEN and CDR2 SYDVKM. The CDR3 nucleotides are TGTGCCAGCAGTTTCGGAGAAAATGGCTACACCTTC. Amino acids: CASSFGENGYTF.

This chain uses TRBV6-4 with TRBJ2-5, with 13 nucleotides matching TRBD2. With 4 bases clipped from V and 5 bases from J, the junction kept 4 bases outside the gene matches. This CDR3 comprises 15 residues. CDR1 is MRHNA, CDR2 SNTAGT, per germline. The CDR3 region is CASSGLAGGGETQYF. CDR3 DNA: TGTGCCAGCAGTGGACTAGCGGGAGGAGGTGAGACCCAGTACTTC.

V gene TRBV30 combines with J gene TRBJ2-7; D is possibly TRBD1 or TRBD2 (6 bases each). This CDR3 comprises 15 residues. V was pared by 3 bases and J by 5 bases, with 20 bases between. CDR1 and CDR2 from the germline V gene are GTSNPN and SVGIG (reference sequence). The CDR3 reads CAWSEGGQGTNEQYF. The CDR3 coding sequence is TGTGCCTGGAGCGAGGGGGGTCAGGGGACCAACGAGCAGTACTTC.

This clone was counted a few times. J is TRBJ1-1 and V is TRBV28; D gene ambiguous. Germline CDR1 and CDR2: MDHEN and SYDVKM. The length of the CDR3 is 14 residues. V lost 5 bases and J lost 0, with 10 bases in between. CDR3 nucleotide sequence: TGTGCCAGCAGTCCGCACTCAGTGAACACTGAAGCTTTCTTT. This encodes CASSPHSVNTEAFF.

The rearrangement links TRBV30 to TRBJ2-3; TRBD2 aligns across 10 bases. V lost 6 bases, J lost 2 bases, and 2 bases stayed unmatched. This CDR3 spans 13 amino acids. Germline V lookup: CDR1 GTSNPN, CDR2 SVGIG (reference sequence). The CDR3 reads CACLAGATDTQYF. The CDR3 nucleotides read TGTGCCTGCCTAGCGGGAGCCACAGATACGCAGTATTTT.

This rearrangement joins TRBV19 to TRBJ1-2, with TRBD1 as a possible D gene (6 bases). V shed 5 bases and J shed 7 bases, with 14 bases lying between them. The CDR3 runs to 13 residues. Germline V gene lookup returns CDR1 LNHDA and CDR2 SQIVND (reference sequence). The CDR3 coding sequence is TGTGCCAGTAGTCCACAGGGAGGACTTGGCTACACCTTC. Residues: CASSPQGGLGYTF. The whole variable domain, remainder taken from reference TRBV19 and TRBJ1-2, is DGGITQSPKYLFRKEGQNVTLSCEQNLNHDAMYWYRQDPGQGLRLIYYSQIVNDFQKGDIAEGYSVSREKKESFPLTVTSAQKNPTAFYLCASSPQGGLGYTFGSGTRLTVV.

The chain recombines TRBV13 with TRBJ2-7; 8 nucleotides agree with TRBD2. CDR1 PRHDT and CDR2 FYEKMQ come from the germline V gene (reference sequence). This CDR3 region has 18 residues. V trimming: 1 base; J trimming: 0 bases; junction bases outside the gene matches: 11. The DNA for the CDR3 is TGTGCCAGCAGCTTAGCGTTGGGAGCGGGAGCCCACTCCTACGAGCAGTACTTC. Protein: CASSLALGAGAHSYEQYF.

The table lists this clone with a few counts. The genes are TRBV10-2 and TRBJ2-1, with D unclear. The CDR3 is 16 residues long. V gave up 4 bases and J gave up 6 bases, with 19 bases separating them. Germline values: CDR1 WSHSY, CDR2 SAAADI. The chain's CDR3 is CASSVGLVTLGNEQFF. CDR3 DNA sequence: TGCGCCAGCAGTGTAGGGCTGGTGACCCTCGGCAATGAGCAGTTCTTC.